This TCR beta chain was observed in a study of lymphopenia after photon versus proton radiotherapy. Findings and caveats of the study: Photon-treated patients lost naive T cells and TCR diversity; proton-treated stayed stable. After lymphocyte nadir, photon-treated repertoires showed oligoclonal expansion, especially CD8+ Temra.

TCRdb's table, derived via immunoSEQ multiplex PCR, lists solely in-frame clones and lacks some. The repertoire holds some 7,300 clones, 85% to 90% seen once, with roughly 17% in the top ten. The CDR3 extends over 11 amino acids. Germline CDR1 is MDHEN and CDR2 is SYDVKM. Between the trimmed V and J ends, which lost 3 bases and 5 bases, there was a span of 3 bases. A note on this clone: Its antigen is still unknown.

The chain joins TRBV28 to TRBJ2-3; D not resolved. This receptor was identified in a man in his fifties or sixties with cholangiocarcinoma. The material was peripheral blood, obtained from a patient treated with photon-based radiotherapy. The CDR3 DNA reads TGTGCCAGCAGTTTCATAGATACGCAGTATTTT. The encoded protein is CASSFIDTQYF.